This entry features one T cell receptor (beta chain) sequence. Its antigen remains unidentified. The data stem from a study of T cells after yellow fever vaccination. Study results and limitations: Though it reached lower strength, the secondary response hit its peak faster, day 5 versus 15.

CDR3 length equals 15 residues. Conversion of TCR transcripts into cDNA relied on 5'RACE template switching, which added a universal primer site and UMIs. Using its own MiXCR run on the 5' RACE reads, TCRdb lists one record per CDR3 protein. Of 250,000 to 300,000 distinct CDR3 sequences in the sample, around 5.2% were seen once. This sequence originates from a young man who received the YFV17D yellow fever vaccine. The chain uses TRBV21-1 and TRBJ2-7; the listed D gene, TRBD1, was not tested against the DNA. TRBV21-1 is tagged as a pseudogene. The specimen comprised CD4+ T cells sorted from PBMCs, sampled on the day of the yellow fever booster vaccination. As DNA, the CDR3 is TGTGCCAGCAGCAAAGTGACAGGGCGCACCTACGAGCAGTACGTC. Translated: CASSKVTGRTYEQYV.